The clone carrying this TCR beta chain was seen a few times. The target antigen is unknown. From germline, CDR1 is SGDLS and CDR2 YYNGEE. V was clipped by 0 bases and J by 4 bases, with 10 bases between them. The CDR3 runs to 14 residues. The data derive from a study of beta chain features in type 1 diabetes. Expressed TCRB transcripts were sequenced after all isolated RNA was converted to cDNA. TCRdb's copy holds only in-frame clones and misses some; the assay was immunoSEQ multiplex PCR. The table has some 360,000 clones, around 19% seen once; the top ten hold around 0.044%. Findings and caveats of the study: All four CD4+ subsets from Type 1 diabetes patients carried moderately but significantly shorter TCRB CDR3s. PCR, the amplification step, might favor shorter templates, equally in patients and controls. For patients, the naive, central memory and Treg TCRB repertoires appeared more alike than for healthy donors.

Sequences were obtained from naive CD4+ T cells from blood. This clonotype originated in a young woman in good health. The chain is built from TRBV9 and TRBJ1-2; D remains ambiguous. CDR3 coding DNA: TGTGCCAGCAGCGTAGATCCAGGCCTCTATGGCTACACCTTC. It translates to CASSVDPGLYGYTF.